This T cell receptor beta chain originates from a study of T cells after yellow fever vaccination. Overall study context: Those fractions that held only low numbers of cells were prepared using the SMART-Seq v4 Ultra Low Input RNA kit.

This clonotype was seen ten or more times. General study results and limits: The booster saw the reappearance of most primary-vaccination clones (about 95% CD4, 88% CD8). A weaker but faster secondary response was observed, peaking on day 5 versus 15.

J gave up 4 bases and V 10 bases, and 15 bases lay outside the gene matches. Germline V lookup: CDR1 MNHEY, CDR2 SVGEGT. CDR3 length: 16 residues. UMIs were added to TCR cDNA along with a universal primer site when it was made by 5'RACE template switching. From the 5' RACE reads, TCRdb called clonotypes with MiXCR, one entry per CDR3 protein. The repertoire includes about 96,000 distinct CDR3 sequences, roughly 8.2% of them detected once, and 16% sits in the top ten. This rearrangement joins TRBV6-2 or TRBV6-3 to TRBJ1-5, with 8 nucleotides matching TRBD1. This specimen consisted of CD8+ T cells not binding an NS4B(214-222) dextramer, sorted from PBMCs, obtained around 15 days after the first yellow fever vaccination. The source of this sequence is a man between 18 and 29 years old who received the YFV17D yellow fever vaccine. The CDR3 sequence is CAIVGGRWTGNQPQHF. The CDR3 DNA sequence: TGTGCCATAGTAGGGGGCAGGTGGACAGGGAATCAGCCCCAGCATTTT.